A single sample gave rise to the 3 T cell receptor beta chains below, sequenced in a study of blood T cell repertoires in COVID-19. Profiling relied on immunoSEQ multiplex PCR, and the TCRdb table lists in-frame clones only, not all of them. The table shows about 350,000 clones, with roughly 87% occurring only once. The sample was PBMCs or T cells enriched from blood (not recorded which). Receptor source: a woman in her twenties or thirties who had recovered from COVID-19.

This rearrangement joins TRBV5-4 to TRBJ1-1; maybe TRBD1 (6 bases). V was pared by 4 bases and J by 8 bases, with 12 bases between. Germline loops: CDR1 SGHNT, CDR2 YYREEE (reference sequence). The CDR3 covers 12 residues. CDR3 in DNA: TGTGCCAGCAGCCCGGGGCAGGGGGAAGCTTTCTTT. This sequence encodes CASSPGQGEAFF.

The rearrangement links TRBV7-9 to TRBJ2-7, with 9 bases fitting TRBD1. CDR1 SEHNR and CDR2 FQNEAQ come from the germline V gene (reference sequence). Trimming removed 5 bases from V and 7 bases from J; junction bases left unmatched: 6. This CDR3 is built from 13 residues. The CDR3 protein is CASSRDRGREQYF. The DNA for the CDR3 is TGTGCCAGCAGCCGAGACAGGGGGAGGGAGCAGTACTTC.

CDR3 amino acids: CASSSEATSGGLAKNIQYF. The CDR3 DNA is TGTGCCAGCAGTTCGGAGGCGACTAGCGGGGGCCTAGCCAAAAACATTCAGTACTTC. The V call is TRBV5-6, the J call TRBJ2-4; 12 positions agree with TRBD2. The CDR3 spans 19 residues. CDR1 SGHDT and CDR2 YYEEEE come from the germline V gene. Trimming took 5 bases from V and 0 from J; bases not matched to a gene: 12.